These T cell receptor beta chains were read from a single sample in a study of T cells in Graves' hyperthyroidism and ophthalmopathy. TCRdb reprocessed the multiplex PCR reads via MiXCR and lists one record per CDR3 protein. Here the sample spans 500,000 to 750,000 distinct CDR3 sequences, about a sixth being singletons. Input material: blood. These receptors originate from a woman younger than 45 with Graves' hyperthyroidism. Each CDR3 is given without its conserved first and last residue.

>TRBJ2-5|TRBV19
ASSMGLRSETQY
>TRBJ1-1|TRBV5-1
ASSLAGAAGKIRNTEAF
>TRBJ2-7|TRBV15
ATSKGAEYEQY
>TRBJ2-6|TRBV3-1
ASSAWDRDSTGANVLT
>TRBJ1-1|TRBV7-2
ASSLVFNSEAF
>TRBJ2-3|TRBV4-2
ASSQDGTVTDTQY
>TRBJ2-3|TRBV2
ASSATSGSTDTQY
>TRBJ2-3|TRBV3-1
ASSQDQGRGPTDTQY
>TRBJ2-5|TRBV6-2/TRBV6-3
ASSYGSSLAETQY
>TRBJ2-7|TRBV7-9
ASSFPGVEGSSYEQY
>TRBJ2-1|TRBV5-1
ASSLVLNEQF
>TRBJ2-3|TRBV20-1
SAEGRPGQGADTQY
>TRBJ2-1|TRBV11-2
ASSLGDKYEQF
>TRBJ1-6|TRBV6-1
ASTDVRRGGRNSPLH
>TRBJ1-1|TRBV28
ASSPPDRARSEAF
>TRBJ2-7|TRBV15
ATSRVTTGGDDEQY
>TRBJ2-5|TRBV6-5
ASSYDRATQETQY
>TRBJ1-1|TRBV6-2/TRBV6-3
ASSYSKLRDRGATEAF
>TRBJ1-2|TRBV19
ASSVDRDGGLGGYT
>TRBJ1-1|TRBV20-1
SAPRPWAF
>TRBJ2-4|TRBV10-1
ASPYSTGVRGMTAKNIQY
>TRBJ2-7|TRBV15
ATSVDRAGAYEQY
>TRBJ2-1|TRBV5-5
ASSPRALNEQF
>TRBJ2-7|TRBV7-9
ASTLGESSYEQY
>TRBJ1-1|TRBV27
ASNFRGDTEAF
>TRBJ1-1|TRBV7-9
ASSLALLTEAF
>TRBJ2-3|TRBV6-6
ASSYGTGPDTQY
>TRBJ2-1|TRBV7-3
ASSTYAGTSGRFSYNEQF
>TRBJ1-2|TRBV30
AWTPPDREHYGYT
>TRBJ1-5|TRBV30
AWSGMTGAGQPQH
>TRBJ2-3|TRBV5-1
ASSSGLADTDTQY
>TRBJ2-7|TRBV13
ASSLWGPKFEQY
>TRBJ1-6|TRBV5-5
ASSDALNSPLH
>TRBJ1-2|TRBV25-1
ASSGPVEGDFRYGYT
>TRBJ2-3|TRBV7-2
ASSFGGGLAGAGTDTQY
>TRBJ2-7|TRBV27
ASRVRQGAYEQY
>TRBJ1-3|TRBV11-2
ASSTSIGNTIY
>TRBJ2-7|TRBV30
AWSGDRGSREQY
>TRBJ1-5|TRBV18
ASSPGSFPQQPQH
>TRBJ2-7|TRBV7-2
ASSFFLAGSYEQY
>TRBJ1-1|TRBV10-3
AISDTAGNTEAF
>TRBJ2-3|TRBV29-1
SVLRRVTSGSTDTQY
>TRBJ2-7|TRBV30
AWSPGQDYEQY
>TRBJ2-7|TRBV5-1
ASSLGHYEQY
>TRBJ1-5|TRBV18
ASSPRGQGNQPQH
>TRBJ1-5|TRBV12-3/TRBV12-4
ASSTQVSHQPQH
>TRBJ1-5|TRBV28
ASSYPPPPPQH
>TRBJ2-1|TRBV20-1
SASREWSYNEQF
>TRBJ1-1|TRBV7-2
ASSLAGDTEAF
>TRBJ2-5|TRBV4-3
ASSQDLTGQRTQY
>TRBJ1-5|TRBV9
ASSVDPLNQPQH
>TRBJ1-1|TRBV30
AWSFGGGTEAF